Following are 5 T cell receptor beta chains from one sample sequenced in a study of blood T cell repertoires in COVID-19. Generated by immunoSEQ multiplex PCR, the TCRdb table keeps only in-frame clones and is missing some. The table has hundreds of thousands of clones, about 80% seen once; the top ten hold approximately 7.4%. The sequenced material came from peripheral blood. All receptors derive from a woman aged 50 to 65 with acute or convalescent COVID-19.

The rearrangement links TRBV6-2 or TRBV6-3 to TRBJ2-4; TRBD2 aligns across 7 bases. The trim removed 0 bases at V and 0 bases at J, leaving 14 bases unmatched. Germline V gene data show CDR1 as MNHEY and CDR2 as SVGEGT. The CDR3 spans 20 residues. The CDR3 region is CASSYSIGTIGEIAKNIQYF. The CDR3 DNA is TGTGCCAGCAGTTACTCGATTGGGACTATCGGGGAGATAGCCAAAAACATTCAGTACTTC.

The chain has TRBV5-8 and TRBJ1-5; unclear D gene. The ends were cut back, 1 base at V and 4 bases at J, with 3 bases in the middle. The CDR3 runs to 12 residues. Germline V gene data show CDR1 as SGHTS and CDR2 as YDEGEE. The CDR3, as DNA: TGTGCCAGCAGCTTGTTAAATCAGCCCCAGCATTTT. Its translation: CASSLLNQPQHF.

The rearrangement links TRBV7-9 to TRBJ1-1; the D is unclear. Germline CDR1 is SEHNR and CDR2 is FQNEAQ (reference sequence). V lost 5 bases and J 6 bases, leaving 13 bases between the germline ends. This CDR3 spans 13 amino acids. The CDR3 protein is CASSVRREAEAFF. For the CDR3, the DNA is TGTGCCAGCAGCGTTAGGCGTGAGGCTGAAGCTTTCTTT.

This clone was observed a single time. The chain uses TRBV2 and TRBJ1-3, with D maybe TRBD1 (5 bases). The V end lost 0 bases, the J end lost 1 base, and 7 bases lay between the germline ends. CDR1 and CDR2 from the germline V gene are SNHLY and FYNNEI. This CDR3 has 15 amino acids. CDR3 in amino acids: CASSEAQGSGNTIYF. CDR3 DNA: TGTGCCAGCAGTGAAGCTCAGGGATCTGGAAACACCATATATTTT.

The chain combines TRBV7-2 with TRBJ2-7; 8 nucleotides line up with TRBD2. V dropped 1 base and J dropped 13; count of bases not matched to a gene: 12. The germline CDR1 and CDR2 sequences are SGHTA and FQGNSA. This CDR3 contains 14 residues. Here the CDR3 reads CASSLDPAGAPSYF. Written as DNA, the CDR3 is TGTGCCAGCAGCTTAGATCCAGCGGGAGCTCCTTCCTACTTC.